This entry lists 19 T cell receptor beta chains sequenced from one sample in a study of T-cell memory formation after mild COVID-19. TCRdb called the 5' RACE reads again in MiXCR, with one record for every CDR3 protein. Among approximately 350,000 distinct CDR3 sequences listed, 10% to 15% were seen once. Sequencing was carried out using PBMCs or a T cell subset sorted from them (not recorded which). These receptors were obtained from a man aged 18 to 29 who had mild COVID-19 (a few samples of this study predate the infection). Cell type and time point are not known.

This clonotype was observed a handful of times. V gene TRBV12-3 or TRBV12-4 combines with J gene TRBJ1-1; D is undetermined. CDR3 length: 17 amino acids. V was cut by 1 base and J by 3 bases, with 18 bases left in between. This CDR3 is CASSLVVEEALDTEAFF. Here the CDR3 DNA reads TGTGCCAGCAGTTTAGTGGTGGAGGAAGCGTTGGACACTGAAGCTTTCTTT.

Regarding this clonotype: A junction end diverges from the germline sequence, so it may reflect a read error. This sequence joins TRBV3-1 and TRBJ1-2; 9 nucleotides match TRBD1. The CDR3 has 13 amino acids. The germline V gene encodes CDR1 LGHDT and CDR2 YNNKEL (reference sequence). CDR3 sequence (DNA): TGTGCCAGCAGCCATAGGACAGGGGACGTCCATGCCTTC. Translated, it gives CASSHRTGDVHAF.

V and J are TRBV5-6 and TRBJ1-1; D perhaps matches TRBD1 (6 bases). Germline CDR1 reads SGHDT; CDR2 reads YYEEEE. Trimming took 1 base from V and 5 from J, leaving 12 bases between them. The CDR3 runs 14 residues. The CDR3 coding sequence is TGTGCCAGCAGCTTGATAGGGGGTGGAACTGAAGCTTTCTTT. Translated: CASSLIGGGTEAFF.

This chain links TRBV27 with TRBJ1-5; 11 nucleotides agree with TRBD1. CDR1 is MNHEY, CDR2 SMNVEV, per germline (reference sequence). The CDR3 contains 16 residues. Trimming at V came to 4 bases and at J to 3 bases, leaving 5 bases not matched to a gene. The CDR3 is CASSSRTGGNNQPQHF. The CDR3 DNA sequence: TGTGCCAGCAGTTCCCGGACAGGGGGCAACAATCAGCCCCAGCATTTT.

This sequence joins TRBV6-6 and TRBJ1-4, with D maybe TRBD1 (6 bases). CDR3 length: 14 amino acids. The V gene's germline CDR1 is MNHNY and CDR2 SVGAGI (reference sequence). Deletions cut 5 bases from V and 8 bases from J, with 15 bases between. In DNA form, the CDR3 reads TGTGCCAGCAGTAGCCGGGGGGCACTAGAAAAACTGTTTTTT. Its translation is CASSSRGALEKLFF.

Remarks on this clonotype: The junction departs from germline at one end; a sequencing error may be responsible. The genes are TRBV13 and TRBJ2-7; TRBD1 agrees at 12 bases. The length of the CDR3 is 15 residues. Germline CDR1 PRHDT, CDR2 FYEKMQ (reference sequence). DNA of the CDR3: TGTGCCAGCAGCCTAGGCGGGACAGGGGGCCACGAGCAGTACTTC. Protein sequence: CASSLGGTGGHEQYF.

The rearrangement links TRBV9 to TRBJ2-3; maybe TRBD2 (5 bases). CDR1 SGDLS and CDR2 YYNGEE come from the germline V gene. V dropped 0 bases and J dropped 2 bases, with 13 bases sitting between them. CDR3 length equals 16 residues. The chain's CDR3 is CASSVGDYDYTDTQYF. The CDR3 nucleotides read TGTGCCAGCAGCGTAGGGGATTACGACTACACAGATACGCAGTATTTT.

The rearrangement joins TRBV2 to TRBJ2-5, with a tentative D call TRBD1 (5 bases). CDR1 and CDR2 (germline): SNHLY, FYNNEI. Trimming took off 6 bases at V and 1 base at J, with 12 bases between the two ends. The CDR3 is 14 residues long. As DNA, the CDR3 is TGTGCCAGCAGGTTAGGGGCAGCCCAAGAGACCCAGTACTTC. Its protein product is CASRLGAAQETQYF.

V is TRBV7-9 and J is TRBJ1-6, with 9 nucleotides matching TRBD1. Per germline, CDR1 SEHNR and CDR2 FQNEAQ (reference sequence). The CDR3 is made up of 16 amino acids. J gave up 11 bases and V 1 base, and 9 bases lay outside the gene matches. This chain's CDR3 is CASSLGTGVPLAPLHF. Here the CDR3 DNA reads TGTGCCAGCAGCTTAGGGACAGGGGTCCCTTTGGCACCCCTCCACTTT. Complete variable domain (other parts from reference TRBV7-9 and TRBJ1-6): DTGVSQNPRHKITKRGQNVTFRCDPISEHNRLYWYRQTLGQGPEFLTYFQNEAQLEKSRLLSDRFSAERPKGSFSTLEIQRTEQGDSAMYLCASSLGTGVPLAPLHFGNGTRLTVT.

This clonotype was found once. The chain uses TRBV12-3 or TRBV12-4 and TRBJ2-7, with 8 bases matching TRBD1. This CDR3 is 16 amino acids long. Germline trimming cut 8 bases from V and 3 bases from J; bases unmatched to any gene: 15. For the CDR3, the DNA is TGTGCCAGCGCCACCGACGGTCCGGGACAGGACTACGAGCAGTACGTC. Its translation: CASATDGPGQDYEQYV.

This clonotype was seen only a few times. The genes are TRBV6-5 and TRBJ1-4; unclear D gene. Germline CDR1 MNHEY, CDR2 SVGAGI. Trimming pared 6 bases from V and 0 bases from J, leaving 8 bases between. The CDR3 has 14 residues. In nucleotides, the CDR3 is TGTGCCAGCAGGGCCACTGCAACTAATGAAAAACTGTTTTTT. Its translation: CASRATATNEKLFF.

V usage is TRBV20-1 and J usage is TRBJ1-5; D not resolved. The V end was cut by 0 bases, the J end by 9 bases, with 15 bases between. The germline V gene encodes CDR1 DFQATT and CDR2 SNEGSKA (reference sequence). The CDR3 runs to 14 residues. CDR3 nucleotide sequence: TGCAGTGCTAGAGATCCTGACGGACTAGGGCCCCAGCATTTT. Its translation is CSARDPDGLGPQHF.

This clonotype was counted a few times. The V and J genes are TRBV20-1 and TRBJ2-3, with TRBD2 identical over 10 bases. CDR1 is DFQATT, CDR2 SNEGSKA, per germline (reference sequence). Trimming took 7 bases from V and 2 from J; bases not matched to a gene: 6. This CDR3 contains 14 residues. The CDR3 is CSGNSGGLTDTQYF. In nucleotides, the CDR3 is TGCAGTGGGAATAGCGGGGGGCTCACAGATACGCAGTATTTT.

The CDR3 loop is CASSLGAFYEQYF. The DNA for the CDR3 is TGTGCCAGCAGTTTAGGAGCTTTCTACGAGCAGTACTTC. The V gene is TRBV12-3 or TRBV12-4, the J gene TRBJ2-7, with no clear D. The CDR3 sequence is 13 residues long. Trimming stripped 1 base from V and 3 bases from J, with 7 bases between.

This clonotype was detected a few times. V is TRBV10-3 and J is TRBJ2-1; a possible D gene is TRBD1 (5 bases). The V end was cut by 4 bases, the J end by 5 bases, with 15 bases between. The length of the CDR3 is 15 residues. Germline V gene lookup returns CDR1 ENHRY and CDR2 SYGVKD. CDR3 sequence: CAISGRQAGNNEQFF. The DNA for the CDR3 is TGTGCCATCAGTGGTCGTCAGGCAGGGAACAATGAGCAGTTCTTC.

A few counts support this clonotype. V is TRBV7-2 and J is TRBJ2-5; unclear D gene. From germline, CDR1 is SGHTA and CDR2 FQGNSA. The CDR3 has 13 residues. The ends were cut back, 5 bases at V and 5 bases at J, with 12 bases in the middle. The CDR3 DNA reads as TGTGCCAGCAGCCGACGGGTCAGGGAGACCCAGTACTTC. Amino acid sequence: CASSRRVRETQYF.

This clonotype has just a few counts. The chain carries TRBV24-1 and TRBJ1-5; TRBD1 matches 7 bases. Germline assignment: CDR1 KGHDR and CDR2 SFDVKD. This CDR3 is built from 16 residues. Losses at the gene ends were 0 bases for V and 2 bases for J; bases not matched to a gene: 3. The chain's CDR3 is CATSDLGDRGNQPQHF. CDR3 coding DNA: TGTGCCACCAGTGATTTGGGAGACAGGGGCAATCAGCCCCAGCATTTT.

Details on this clonotype: A much larger clone lies one base from this, so it may be a read error. The chain couples TRBV7-8 to TRBJ2-6; unclear D gene. The V gene's germline CDR1 is SGHVS and CDR2 FQNEAQ. V lost 2 bases and J 0 bases, leaving 5 bases between the germline ends. The CDR3 consists of 15 residues. The CDR3 DNA reads as TGTGCCAGCAGCTTAAGGGACTCTGGGGCCAACGTCCTGACTTTC. Its translation is CASSLRDSGANVLTF.

This sequence joins TRBV11-2 and TRBJ2-4; 7 positions match TRBD2. CDR1 is SGHAT and CDR2 is FQNNGV in the germline V gene. The junction had 4 bases not matched to a gene; V was cut back by 1 base and J by 7 bases. CDR3 size: 14 residues. CDR3 residues: CASSLAGGSNIQYF. As DNA, the CDR3 is TGTGCCAGCAGCTTAGCGGGGGGATCGAACATTCAGTACTTC.